The sequence of this T cell receptor (beta chain) was determined in a study of blood T cell repertoires in COVID-19. Trimming at V came to 4 bases and at J to 4 bases, leaving 3 bases not matched to a gene. CDR3 length: 13 residues. Recruitment covered about 25 US areas and drew participants whose ages spanned roughly 18 to 90 years. Data came from immunoSEQ multiplex PCR; TCRdb stores just in-frame clones and leaves some out. The table shows 310,000 or so clones, with nearly 90% occurring only once. The chain has TRBV12-3 or TRBV12-4 and TRBJ1-2; 7 bases are a match to TRBD1. The sample comprised PBMCs or T cells enriched from blood (not recorded which). The sequence came from a woman aged 25-40 years who had recovered from COVID-19. CDR3 DNA: TGTGCCAGCAGTTACAGGGGTAGCTATGGCTACACCTTC. This codes for CASSYRGSYGYTF.